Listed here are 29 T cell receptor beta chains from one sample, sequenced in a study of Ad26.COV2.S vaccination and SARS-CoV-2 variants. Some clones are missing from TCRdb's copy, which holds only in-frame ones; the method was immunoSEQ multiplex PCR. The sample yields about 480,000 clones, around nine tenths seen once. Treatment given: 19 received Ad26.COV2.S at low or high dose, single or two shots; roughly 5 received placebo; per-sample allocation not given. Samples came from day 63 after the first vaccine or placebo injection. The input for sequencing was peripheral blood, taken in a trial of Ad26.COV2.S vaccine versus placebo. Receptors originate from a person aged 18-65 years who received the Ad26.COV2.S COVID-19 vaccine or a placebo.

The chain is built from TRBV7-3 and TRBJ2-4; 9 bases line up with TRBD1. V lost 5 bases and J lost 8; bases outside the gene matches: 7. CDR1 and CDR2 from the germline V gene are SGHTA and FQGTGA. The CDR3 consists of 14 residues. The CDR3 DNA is TGTGCCAGCAGCCCAGGACAGGGGCGCGACATTCAGTACTTC. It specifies CASSPGQGRDIQYF.

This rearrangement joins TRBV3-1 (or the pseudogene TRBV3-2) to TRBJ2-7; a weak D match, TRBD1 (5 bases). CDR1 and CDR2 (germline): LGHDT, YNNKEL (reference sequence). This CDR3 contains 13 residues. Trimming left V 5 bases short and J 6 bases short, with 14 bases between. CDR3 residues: CASSTSQGSEQYF. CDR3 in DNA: TGTGCCAGCAGCACCTCTCAGGGAAGCGAGCAGTACTTC.

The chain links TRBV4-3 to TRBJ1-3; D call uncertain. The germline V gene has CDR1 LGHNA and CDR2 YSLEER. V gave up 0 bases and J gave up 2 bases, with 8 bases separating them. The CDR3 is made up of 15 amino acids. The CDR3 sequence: CASSQDGGTGNTIYF. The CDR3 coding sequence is TGCGCCAGCAGCCAAGATGGAGGGACTGGAAACACCATATATTTT.

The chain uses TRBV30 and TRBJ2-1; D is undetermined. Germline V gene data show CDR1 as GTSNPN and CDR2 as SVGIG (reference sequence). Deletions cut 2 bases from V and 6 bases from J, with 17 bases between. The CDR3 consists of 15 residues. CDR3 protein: CAWSPPRIRLNEQFF. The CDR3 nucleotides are TGTGCCTGGAGTCCACCCCGCATAAGACTCAATGAGCAGTTCTTC.

CDR3 nucleotides: TGTGCCAGCAGCCCTACTTGGGAGTCCGGGGAGCTGTTTTTT. It specifies CASSPTWESGELFF. The chain links TRBV3-1 (or the pseudogene TRBV3-2) to TRBJ2-2, with a possible D match to TRBD2 (5 bases). V lost 4 bases to trimming and J lost 6 bases, with 12 bases between them. The CDR3 has 14 residues. Germline CDR1 LGHDT, CDR2 YNNKEL (reference sequence).

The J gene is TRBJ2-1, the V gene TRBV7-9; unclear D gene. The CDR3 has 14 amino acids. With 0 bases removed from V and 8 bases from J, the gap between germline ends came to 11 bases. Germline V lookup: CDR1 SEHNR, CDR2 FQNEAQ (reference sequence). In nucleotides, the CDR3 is TGTGCCAGCAGCTTAGCAAGTGGCTCACATGAGCAGTTCTTC. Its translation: CASSLASGSHEQFF. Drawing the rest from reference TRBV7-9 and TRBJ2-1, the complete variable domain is DTGVSQNPRHKITKRGQNVTFRCDPISEHNRLYWYRQTLGQGPEFLTYFQNEAQLEKSRLLSDRFSAERPKGSFSTLEIQRTEQGDSAMYLCASSLASGSHEQFFGPGTRLTVL.

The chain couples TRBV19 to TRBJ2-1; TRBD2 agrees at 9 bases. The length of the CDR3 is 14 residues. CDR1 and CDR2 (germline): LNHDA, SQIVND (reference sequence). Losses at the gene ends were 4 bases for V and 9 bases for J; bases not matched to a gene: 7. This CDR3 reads CASSSGRAHSEQFF. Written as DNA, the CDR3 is TGTGCCAGTAGTAGCGGGAGGGCCCACAGTGAGCAGTTCTTC.

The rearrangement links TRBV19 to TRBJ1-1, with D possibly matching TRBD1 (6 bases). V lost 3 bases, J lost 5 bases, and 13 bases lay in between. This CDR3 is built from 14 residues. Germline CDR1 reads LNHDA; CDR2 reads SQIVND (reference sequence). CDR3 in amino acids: CASSMMGQGTEAFF. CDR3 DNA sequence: TGTGCCAGTAGTATGATGGGGCAGGGGACTGAAGCTTTCTTT.

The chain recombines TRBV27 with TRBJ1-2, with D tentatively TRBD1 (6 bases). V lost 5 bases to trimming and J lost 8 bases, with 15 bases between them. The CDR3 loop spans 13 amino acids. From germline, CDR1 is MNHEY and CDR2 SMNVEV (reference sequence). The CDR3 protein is CASSTQGSRGYTF. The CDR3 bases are TGTGCCAGCAGTACGCAGGGGTCTCGGGGCTACACCTTC.

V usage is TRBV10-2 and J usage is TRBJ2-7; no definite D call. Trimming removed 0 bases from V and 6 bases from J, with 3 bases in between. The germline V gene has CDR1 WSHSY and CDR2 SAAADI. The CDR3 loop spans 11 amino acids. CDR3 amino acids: CASSESSEQYF. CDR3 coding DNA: TGCGCCAGCAGTGAGTCAAGCGAGCAGTACTTC.

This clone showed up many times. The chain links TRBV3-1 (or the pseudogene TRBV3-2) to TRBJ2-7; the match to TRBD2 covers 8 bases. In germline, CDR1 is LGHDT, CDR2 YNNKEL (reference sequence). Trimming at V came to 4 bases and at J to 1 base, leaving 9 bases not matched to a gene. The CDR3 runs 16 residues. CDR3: CASSRPASGSSYEQYF. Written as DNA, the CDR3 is TGTGCCAGCAGCCGACCTGCAAGCGGGAGTTCCTACGAGCAGTACTTC.

This CDR3 reads CATSGGRNTEAFF. The CDR3 nucleotides are TGTGCCACCAGTGGAGGCAGGAACACTGAAGCTTTCTTT. V gene TRBV24-1 combines with J gene TRBJ1-1; D is unresolved. The V and J ends lost 5 bases and 1 base respectively, with 7 bases between them. This CDR3 has 13 amino acids. Looked up from germline, CDR1 is KGHDR and CDR2 is SFDVKD.

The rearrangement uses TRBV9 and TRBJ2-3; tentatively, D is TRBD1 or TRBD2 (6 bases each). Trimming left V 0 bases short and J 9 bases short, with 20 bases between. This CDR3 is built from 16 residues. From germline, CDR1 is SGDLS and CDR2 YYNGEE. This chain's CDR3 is CASSVEGIGGLGTQYF. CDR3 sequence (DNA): TGTGCCAGCAGCGTAGAAGGGATAGGGGGACTTGGGACGCAGTATTTT.

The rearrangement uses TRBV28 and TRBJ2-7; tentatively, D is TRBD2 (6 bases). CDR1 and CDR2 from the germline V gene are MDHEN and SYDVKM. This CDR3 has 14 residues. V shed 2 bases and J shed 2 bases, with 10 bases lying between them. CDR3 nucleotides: TGTGCCAGCAGTTTAGCGGGACCCACCTACGAGCAGTACTTC. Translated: CASSLAGPTYEQYF.

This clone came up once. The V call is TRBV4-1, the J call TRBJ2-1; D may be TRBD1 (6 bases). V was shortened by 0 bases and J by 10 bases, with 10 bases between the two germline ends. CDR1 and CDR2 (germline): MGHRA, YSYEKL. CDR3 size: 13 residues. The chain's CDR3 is CASSQDYGGEQFF. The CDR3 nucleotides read TGCGCCAGCAGCCAAGATTATGGGGGCGAGCAGTTCTTC.

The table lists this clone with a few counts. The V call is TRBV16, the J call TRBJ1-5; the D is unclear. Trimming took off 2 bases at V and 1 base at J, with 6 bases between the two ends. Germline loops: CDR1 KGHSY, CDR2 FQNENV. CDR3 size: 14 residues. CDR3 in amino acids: CASSQGRSNQPQHF. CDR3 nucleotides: TGTGCCAGCAGCCAAGGGAGAAGCAATCAGCCCCAGCATTTT.

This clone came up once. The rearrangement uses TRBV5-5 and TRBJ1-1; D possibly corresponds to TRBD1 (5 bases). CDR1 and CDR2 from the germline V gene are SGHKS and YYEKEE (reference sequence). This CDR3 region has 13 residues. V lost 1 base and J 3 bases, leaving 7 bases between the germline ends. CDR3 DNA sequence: TGTGCCAGCAGCTTGAGGGGATACACTGAAGCTTTCTTT. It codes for CASSLRGYTEAFF.

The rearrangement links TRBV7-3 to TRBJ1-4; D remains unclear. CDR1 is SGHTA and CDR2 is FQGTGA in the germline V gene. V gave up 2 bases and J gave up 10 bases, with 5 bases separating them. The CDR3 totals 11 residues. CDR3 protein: CASSLAGKLFF. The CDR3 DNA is TGTGCCAGCAGCTTAGCAGGAAAACTGTTTTTT.

The CDR3 DNA is TGTGCCAGTAGTATAGTGGCGGACAGCTACAATGAGCAGTTCTTC. It specifies CASSIVADSYNEQFF. The V and J genes are TRBV19 and TRBJ2-1; weak D call: TRBD1 (6 bases). Looked up from germline, CDR1 is LNHDA and CDR2 is SQIVND (reference sequence). Between the trimmed V and J ends, which lost 1 base and 3 bases, there was a span of 10 bases. This CDR3 is 15 amino acids long.

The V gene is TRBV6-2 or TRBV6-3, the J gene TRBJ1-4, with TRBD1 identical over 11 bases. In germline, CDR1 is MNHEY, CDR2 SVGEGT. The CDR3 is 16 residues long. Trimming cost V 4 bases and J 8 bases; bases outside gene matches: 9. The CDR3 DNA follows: TGTGCCAGCAGTTGGACAGGGGGCTCGACGGGAGAAAAACTGTTTTTT. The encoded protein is CASSWTGGSTGEKLFF.

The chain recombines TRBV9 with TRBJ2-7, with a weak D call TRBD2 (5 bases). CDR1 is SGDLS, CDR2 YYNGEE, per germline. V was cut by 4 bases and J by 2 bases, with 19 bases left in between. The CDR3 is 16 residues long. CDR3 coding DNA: TGTGCCAGCAGCCTCGGGCCTAGCACCTCTCCCTACGAGCAGTACTTC. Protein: CASSLGPSTSPYEQYF. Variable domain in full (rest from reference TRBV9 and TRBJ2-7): DSGVTQTPKHLITATGQRVTLRCSPRSGDLSVYWYQQSLDQGLQFLIQYYNGEERAKGNILERFSAQQFPDLHSELNLSSLELGDSALYFCASSLGPSTSPYEQYFGPGTRLTVT.

Here the CDR3 reads CASSFERGNEWTQYF. The CDR3 coding sequence is TGTGCCAGCAGCTTCGAAAGGGGGAACGAGTGGACCCAGTACTTC. The chain couples TRBV5-4 to TRBJ2-5; a weak D match, TRBD1 (6 bases). Germline V CDR1 and CDR2: SGHNT, YYREEE (reference sequence). V was shortened by 2 bases and J by 7 bases, with 18 bases between the two germline ends. The CDR3 is made up of 15 amino acids.

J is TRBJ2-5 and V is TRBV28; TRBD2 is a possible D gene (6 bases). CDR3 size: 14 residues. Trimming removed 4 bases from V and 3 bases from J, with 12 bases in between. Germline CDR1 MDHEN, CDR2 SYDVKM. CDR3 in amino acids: CASSYVGGKETQYF. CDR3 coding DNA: TGTGCCAGCAGTTATGTGGGGGGTAAAGAGACCCAGTACTTC.

CDR3 DNA sequence: TGTGCCAGCAGCAGGACTCGCGGGAGGGCCGGGGCCGGGGAGCTGTTTTTT. Residues: CASSRTRGRAGAGELFF. The rearrangement joins TRBV9 to TRBJ2-2, with 9 bases matching TRBD2. CDR1 is SGDLS and CDR2 is YYNGEE in the germline V gene. The J segment lost 6 bases and the V segment lost 4 bases, leaving 13 bases of the junction unmatched. The CDR3 length is 17 residues.

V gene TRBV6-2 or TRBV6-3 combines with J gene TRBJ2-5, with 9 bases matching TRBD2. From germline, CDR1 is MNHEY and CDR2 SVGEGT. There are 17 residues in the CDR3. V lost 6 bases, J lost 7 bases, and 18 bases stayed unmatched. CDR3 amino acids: CASSAQGVSGRISTQYF. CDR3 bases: TGTGCCAGCAGCGCCCAGGGGGTGAGCGGGAGGATCTCGACCCAGTACTTC.

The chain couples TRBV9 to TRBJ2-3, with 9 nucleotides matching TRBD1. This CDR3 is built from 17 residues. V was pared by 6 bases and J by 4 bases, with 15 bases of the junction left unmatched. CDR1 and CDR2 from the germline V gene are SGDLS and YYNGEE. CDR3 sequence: CASTLGVGTGTADTQYF. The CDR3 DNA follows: TGTGCCAGCACCCTTGGGGTCGGGACAGGGACAGCAGATACGCAGTATTTT.

The CDR3 coding sequence is TGTGCCAGTAGTATAGTTAGGGGGGCGGTATCTGGGGCCAACGTCCTGACTTTC. Translated, it gives CASSIVRGAVSGANVLTF. The genes are TRBV19 and TRBJ2-6; D tentatively reads TRBD1 or TRBD2 (6 bases each). The CDR3 spans 18 residues. Trimming took off 1 base at V and 1 base at J, with 14 bases between the two ends. CDR1 and CDR2 from the germline V gene are LNHDA and SQIVND (reference sequence).

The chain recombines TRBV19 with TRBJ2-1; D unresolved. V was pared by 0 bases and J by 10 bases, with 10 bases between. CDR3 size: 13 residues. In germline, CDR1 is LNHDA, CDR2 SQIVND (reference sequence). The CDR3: CASSIEGIGEQFF. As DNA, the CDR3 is TGTGCCAGTAGTATAGAAGGAATCGGGGAGCAGTTCTTC.

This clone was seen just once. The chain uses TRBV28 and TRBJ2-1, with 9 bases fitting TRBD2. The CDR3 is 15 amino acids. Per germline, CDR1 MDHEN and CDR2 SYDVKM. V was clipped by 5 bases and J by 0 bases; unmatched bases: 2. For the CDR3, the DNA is TGTGCCAGCAGTAAAGCGGGAGGCTCCTACAATGAGCAGTTCTTC. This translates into CASSKAGGSYNEQFF.